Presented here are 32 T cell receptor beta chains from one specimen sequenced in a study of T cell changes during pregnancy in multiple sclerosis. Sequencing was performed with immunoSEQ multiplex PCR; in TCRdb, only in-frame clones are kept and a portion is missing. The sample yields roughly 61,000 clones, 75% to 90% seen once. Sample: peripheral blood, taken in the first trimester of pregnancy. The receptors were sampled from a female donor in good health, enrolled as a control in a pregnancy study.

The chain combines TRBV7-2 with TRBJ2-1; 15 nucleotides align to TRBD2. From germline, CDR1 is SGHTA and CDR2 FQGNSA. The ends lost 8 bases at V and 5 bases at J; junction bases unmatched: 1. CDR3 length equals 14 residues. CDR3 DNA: TGTGCCAGCCGGACTAGCGGGGGGGACAATGAGCAGTTCTTC. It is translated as CASRTSGGDNEQFF.

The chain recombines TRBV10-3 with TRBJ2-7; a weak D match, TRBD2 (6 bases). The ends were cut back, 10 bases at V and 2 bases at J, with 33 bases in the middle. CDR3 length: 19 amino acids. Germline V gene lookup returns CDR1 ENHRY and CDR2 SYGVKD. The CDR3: CATLPLAGTGEGRTYEQYF. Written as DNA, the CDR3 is TGTGCCACCCTCCCGCTTGCGGGGACTGGCGAGGGGCGGACCTACGAGCAGTACTTC.

The CDR3 protein is CASSPRGKDTEAFF. The CDR3 DNA follows: TGTGCCAGCTCACCGAGAGGGAAGGACACTGAAGCTTTCTTT. This chain joins TRBV18 and TRBJ1-1; D gene unclear. This CDR3 spans 14 amino acids. The V end was cut by 3 bases, the J end by 3 bases, with 11 bases between. Per the germline V gene, CDR1 is KGHSH and CDR2 is LQKENI. Together with reference TRBV18 and TRBJ1-1, the CDR3 gives the full variable domain: NAGVMQNPRHLVRRRGQEARLRCSPMKGHSHVYWYRQLPEEGLKFMVYLQKENIIDESGMPKERFSAEFPKEGPSILRIQQVVRGDSAAYFCASSPRGKDTEAFFGQGTRLTVV.

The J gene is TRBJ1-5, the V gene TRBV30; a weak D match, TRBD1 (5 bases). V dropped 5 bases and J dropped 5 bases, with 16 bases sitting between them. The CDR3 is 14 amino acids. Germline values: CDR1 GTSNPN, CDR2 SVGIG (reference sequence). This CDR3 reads CAWAQGREYQPQHF. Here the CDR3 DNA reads TGTGCCTGGGCCCAGGGAAGGGAATATCAGCCCCAGCATTTT.

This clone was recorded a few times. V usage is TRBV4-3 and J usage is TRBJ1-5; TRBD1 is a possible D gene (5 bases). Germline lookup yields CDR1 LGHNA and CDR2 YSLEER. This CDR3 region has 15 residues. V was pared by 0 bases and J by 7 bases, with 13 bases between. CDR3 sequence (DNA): TGCGCCAGCAGCCAAGATCGTCAGGGCGGACAGCCCCAGCATTTT. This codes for CASSQDRQGGQPQHF.

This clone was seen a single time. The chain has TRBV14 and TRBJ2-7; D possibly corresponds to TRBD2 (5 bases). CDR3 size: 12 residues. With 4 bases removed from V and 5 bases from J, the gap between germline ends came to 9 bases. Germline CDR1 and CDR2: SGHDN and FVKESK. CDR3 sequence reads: CASSLLVNEQYF. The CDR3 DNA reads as TGTGCCAGCAGCCTACTAGTCAACGAGCAGTACTTC.

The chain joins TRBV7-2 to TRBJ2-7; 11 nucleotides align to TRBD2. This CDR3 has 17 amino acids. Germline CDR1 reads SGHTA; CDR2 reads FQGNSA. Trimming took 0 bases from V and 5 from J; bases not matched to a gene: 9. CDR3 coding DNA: TGTGCCAGCAGCTTAGCGCGGGTAGCGGGGGGGCAGGACGAGCAGTACTTC. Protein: CASSLARVAGGQDEQYF.

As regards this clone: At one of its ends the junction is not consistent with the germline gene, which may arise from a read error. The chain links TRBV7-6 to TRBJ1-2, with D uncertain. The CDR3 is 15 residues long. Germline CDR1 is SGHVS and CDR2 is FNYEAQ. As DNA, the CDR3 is TGTGCCAGCAGCCTAGCTACCGGGGTCGGATATGGCTACACCTTC. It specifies CASSLATGVGYGYTF.

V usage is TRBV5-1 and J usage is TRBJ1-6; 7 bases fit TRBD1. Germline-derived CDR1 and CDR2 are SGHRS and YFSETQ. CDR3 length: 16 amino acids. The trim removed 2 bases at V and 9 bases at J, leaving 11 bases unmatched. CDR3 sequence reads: CASSLLGTESRSPLHF. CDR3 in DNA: TGCGCCAGCAGCTTACTCGGGACAGAATCGCGTTCACCCCTCCACTTT.

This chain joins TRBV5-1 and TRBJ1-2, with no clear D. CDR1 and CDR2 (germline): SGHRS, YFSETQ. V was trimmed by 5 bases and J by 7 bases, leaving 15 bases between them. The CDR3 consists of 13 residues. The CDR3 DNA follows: TGCGCCAGCAGGCTGAGGGCGGTACGTGGCTACACCTTC. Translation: CASRLRAVRGYTF.

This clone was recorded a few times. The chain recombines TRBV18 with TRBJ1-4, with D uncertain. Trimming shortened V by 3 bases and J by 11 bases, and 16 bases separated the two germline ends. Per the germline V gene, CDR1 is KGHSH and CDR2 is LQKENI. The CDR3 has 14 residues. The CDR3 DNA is TGTGCCAGCTCACCCGAGGAACAGTGGGAGAAACTGTTTTTT. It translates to CASSPEEQWEKLFF.

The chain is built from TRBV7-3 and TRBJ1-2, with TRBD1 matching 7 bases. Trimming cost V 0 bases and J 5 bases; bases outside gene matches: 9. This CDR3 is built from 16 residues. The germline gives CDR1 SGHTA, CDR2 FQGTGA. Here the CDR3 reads CASSLTAPTGFYGYTF. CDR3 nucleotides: TGTGCCAGCAGCTTAACGGCCCCGACAGGGTTTTATGGCTACACCTTC.

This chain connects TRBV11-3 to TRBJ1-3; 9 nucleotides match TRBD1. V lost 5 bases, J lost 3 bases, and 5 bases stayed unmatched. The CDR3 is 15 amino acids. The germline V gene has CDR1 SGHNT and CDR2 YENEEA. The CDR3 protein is CASSPGDRDGNTIYF. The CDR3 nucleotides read TGTGCCAGCAGCCCAGGGGACAGGGATGGAAACACCATATATTTT. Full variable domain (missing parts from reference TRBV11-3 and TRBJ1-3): EAGVVQSPRYKIIEKKQPVAFWCNPISGHNTLYWYLQNLGQGPELLIRYENEEAVDDSQLPKDRFSAERLKGVDSTLKIQPAELGDSAVYLCASSPGDRDGNTIYFGEGSWLTVV.

The CDR3 DNA is TGTGCCAGCAGCGCGGGACAGCTTAATGAAAAACTGTTTTTT. It encodes CASSAGQLNEKLFF. This sequence joins TRBV7-9 and TRBJ1-4; 7 nucleotides align to TRBD1. The CDR3 runs to 14 residues. Germline V gene sequence: CDR1 SEHNR, CDR2 FQNEAQ (reference sequence). Germline trimming cut 5 bases from V and 4 bases from J; bases unmatched to any gene: 4.

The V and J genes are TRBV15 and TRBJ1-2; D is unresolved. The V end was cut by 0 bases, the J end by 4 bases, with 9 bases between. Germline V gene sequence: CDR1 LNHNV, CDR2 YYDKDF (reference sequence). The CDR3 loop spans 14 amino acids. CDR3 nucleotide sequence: TGTGCCACCAGCAGAGAGGAGGCGATCTATGGCTACACCTTC. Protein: CATSREEAIYGYTF.

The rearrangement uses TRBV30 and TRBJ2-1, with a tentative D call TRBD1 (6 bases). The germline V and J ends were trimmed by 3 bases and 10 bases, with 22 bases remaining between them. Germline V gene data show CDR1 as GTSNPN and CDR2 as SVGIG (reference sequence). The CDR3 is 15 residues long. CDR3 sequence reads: CAWRDNGKGGGEQFF. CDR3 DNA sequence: TGTGCCTGGAGAGATAACGGTAAAGGGGGTGGGGAGCAGTTCTTC.

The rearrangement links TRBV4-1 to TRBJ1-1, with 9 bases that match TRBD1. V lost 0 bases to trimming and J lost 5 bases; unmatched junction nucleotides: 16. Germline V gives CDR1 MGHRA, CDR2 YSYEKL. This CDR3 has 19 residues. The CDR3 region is CASSQERGQGEFSRTEAFF. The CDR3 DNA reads TGCGCCAGCAGCCAAGAAAGGGGACAGGGAGAATTTAGTAGAACTGAAGCTTTCTTT.

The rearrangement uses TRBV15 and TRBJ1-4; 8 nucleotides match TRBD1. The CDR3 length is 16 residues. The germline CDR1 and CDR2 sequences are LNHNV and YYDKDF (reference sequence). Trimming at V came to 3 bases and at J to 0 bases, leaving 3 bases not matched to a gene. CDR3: CATSRTGETTNEKLFF. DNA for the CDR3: TGTGCCACCAGCAGGACAGGGGAGACAACTAATGAAAAACTGTTTTTT.

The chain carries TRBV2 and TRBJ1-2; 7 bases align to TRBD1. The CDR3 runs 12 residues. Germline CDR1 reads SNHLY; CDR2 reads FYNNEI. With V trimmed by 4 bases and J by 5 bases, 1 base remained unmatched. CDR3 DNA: TGTGCCAGCAGTGGGACAGGATATGGCTACACCTTC. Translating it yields CASSGTGYGYTF.

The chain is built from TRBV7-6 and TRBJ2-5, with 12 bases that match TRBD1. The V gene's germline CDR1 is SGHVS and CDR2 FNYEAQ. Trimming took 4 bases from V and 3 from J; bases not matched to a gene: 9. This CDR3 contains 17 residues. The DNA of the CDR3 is TGTGCCAGCAGCTGGAACCGGGACAGGGGGCGCAAAGAGACCCAGTACTTC. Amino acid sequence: CASSWNRDRGRKETQYF.

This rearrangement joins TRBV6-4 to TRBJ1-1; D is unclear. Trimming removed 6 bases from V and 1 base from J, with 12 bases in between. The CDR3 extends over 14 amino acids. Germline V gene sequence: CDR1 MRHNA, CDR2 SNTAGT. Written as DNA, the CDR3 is TGTGCCAGCAGAGCGGGGAGCGCGAACACTGAAGCTTTCTTT. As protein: CASRAGSANTEAFF.

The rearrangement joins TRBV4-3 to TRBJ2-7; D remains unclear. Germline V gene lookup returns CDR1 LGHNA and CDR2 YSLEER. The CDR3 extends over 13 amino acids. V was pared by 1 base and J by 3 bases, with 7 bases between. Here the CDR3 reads CASSQGLYYEQYF. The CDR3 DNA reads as TGCGCCAGCAGCCAAGGGCTGTACTACGAGCAGTACTTC.

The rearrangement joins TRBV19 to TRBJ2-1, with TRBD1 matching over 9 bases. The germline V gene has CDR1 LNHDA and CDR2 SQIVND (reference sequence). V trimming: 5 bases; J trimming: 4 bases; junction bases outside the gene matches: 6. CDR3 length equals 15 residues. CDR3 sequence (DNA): TGTGCCAGTAGTCTCACAGGGGGCCTATACAATGAGCAGTTCTTC. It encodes CASSLTGGLYNEQFF.

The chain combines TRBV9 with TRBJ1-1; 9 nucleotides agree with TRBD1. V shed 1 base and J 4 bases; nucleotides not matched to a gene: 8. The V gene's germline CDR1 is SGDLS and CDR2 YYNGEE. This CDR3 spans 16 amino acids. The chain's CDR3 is CASSVSSGTGFTEAFF. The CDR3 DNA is TGTGCCAGCAGCGTATCATCCGGGACAGGGTTCACTGAAGCTTTCTTT.

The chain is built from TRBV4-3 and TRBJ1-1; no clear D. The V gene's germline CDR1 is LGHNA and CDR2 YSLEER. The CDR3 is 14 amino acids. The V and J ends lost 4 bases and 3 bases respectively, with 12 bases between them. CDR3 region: CASSRGLGDTEAFF. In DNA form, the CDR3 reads TGCGCCAGCAGCCGAGGGCTGGGAGACACTGAAGCTTTCTTT.

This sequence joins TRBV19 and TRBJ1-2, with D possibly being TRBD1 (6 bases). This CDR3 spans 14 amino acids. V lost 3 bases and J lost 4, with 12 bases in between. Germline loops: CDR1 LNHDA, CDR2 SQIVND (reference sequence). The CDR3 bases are TGTGCCAGTAGTATTGGGGGCTATAGCTATGGCTACACCTTC. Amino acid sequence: CASSIGGYSYGYTF.

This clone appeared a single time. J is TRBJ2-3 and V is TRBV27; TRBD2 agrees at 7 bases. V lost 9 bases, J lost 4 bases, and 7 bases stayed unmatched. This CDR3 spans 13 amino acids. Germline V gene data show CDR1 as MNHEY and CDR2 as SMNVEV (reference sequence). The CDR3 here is CASGTGGSDTQYF. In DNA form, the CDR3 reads TGTGCCAGTGGAACGGGGGGTTCAGATACGCAGTATTTT.

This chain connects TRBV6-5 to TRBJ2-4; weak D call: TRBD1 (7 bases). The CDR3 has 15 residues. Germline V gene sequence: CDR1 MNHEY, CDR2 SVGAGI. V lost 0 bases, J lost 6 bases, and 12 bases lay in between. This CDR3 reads CASSYSTQGGNIQYF. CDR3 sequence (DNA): TGTGCCAGCAGTTACTCGACTCAGGGGGGAAACATTCAGTACTTC.

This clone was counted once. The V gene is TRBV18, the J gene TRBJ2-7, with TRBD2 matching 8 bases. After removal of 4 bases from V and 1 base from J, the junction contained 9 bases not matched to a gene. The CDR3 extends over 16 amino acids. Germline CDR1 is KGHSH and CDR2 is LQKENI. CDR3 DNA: TGTGCCAGCTCACTTAATTCGGGAGGGACTTCCTACGAGCAGTACTTC. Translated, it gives CASSLNSGGTSYEQYF. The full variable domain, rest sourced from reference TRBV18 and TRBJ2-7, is NAGVMQNPRHLVRRRGQEARLRCSPMKGHSHVYWYRQLPEEGLKFMVYLQKENIIDESGMPKERFSAEFPKEGPSILRIQQVVRGDSAAYFCASSLNSGGTSYEQYFGPGTRLTVT.

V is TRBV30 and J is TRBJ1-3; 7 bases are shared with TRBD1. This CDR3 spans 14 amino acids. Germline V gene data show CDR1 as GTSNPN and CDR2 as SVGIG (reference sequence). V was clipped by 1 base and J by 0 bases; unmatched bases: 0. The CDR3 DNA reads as TGTGCCTGGAGTGGGGACAGCTCTGGAAACACCATATATTTT. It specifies CAWSGDSSGNTIYF.

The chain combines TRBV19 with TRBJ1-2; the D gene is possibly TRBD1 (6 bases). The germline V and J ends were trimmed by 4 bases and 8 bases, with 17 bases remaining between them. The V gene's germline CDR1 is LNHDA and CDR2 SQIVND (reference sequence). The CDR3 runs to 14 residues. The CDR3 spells CASSTTGAGRGYTF. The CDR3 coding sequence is TGTGCCAGTAGTACGACAGGTGCCGGTAGAGGCTACACCTTC.

CDR3 region: CASSKLAGFQETQYF. The CDR3 DNA sequence: TGTGCCAGCAGTAAGCTAGCGGGTTTCCAAGAGACCCAGTACTTC. The chain has TRBV7-6 and TRBJ2-5; 8 nucleotides match TRBD2. Trimming cost V 6 bases and J 1 base; bases outside gene matches: 7. There are 15 residues in the CDR3. CDR1 is SGHVS, CDR2 FNYEAQ, per germline.